Each of the 9 T cell receptor beta chains below was sequenced from the same sample in a study of blood T cell repertoires in COVID-19. Sequencing was performed with immunoSEQ multiplex PCR; in TCRdb, only in-frame clones are kept and a portion is missing. The table lists hundreds of thousands of clones, more than 85% of them singletons. Source material: PBMCs or T cells enriched from blood (not recorded which). These TCRs come from a woman aged 45-59 years who had recovered from COVID-19.

The rearrangement joins TRBV27 to TRBJ2-1; D is uncertain. The ends were cut back, 5 bases at V and 4 bases at J, with 9 bases in the middle. This CDR3 is 13 amino acids long. Germline assignment: CDR1 MNHEY and CDR2 SMNVEV (reference sequence). The CDR3 coding sequence is TGTGCCAGCAGTAAAAGCCCTTACAATGAGCAGTTCTTC. This sequence encodes CASSKSPYNEQFF.

The rearrangement joins TRBV5-4 to TRBJ2-5; no firm D call. Trimming shortened V by 4 bases and J by 0 bases, and 10 bases separated the two germline ends. The length of the CDR3 is 14 residues. From germline, CDR1 is SGHNT and CDR2 YYREEE (reference sequence). This CDR3 is CASSQPGNQETQYF. The CDR3 nucleotides are TGTGCCAGCAGCCAACCGGGTAACCAAGAGACCCAGTACTTC.

The rearrangement uses TRBV5-1 and TRBJ2-2; 9 bases are a match to TRBD1. The J segment lost 2 bases and the V segment lost 3 bases, leaving 5 bases of the junction unmatched. Germline CDR1 is SGHRS and CDR2 is YFSETQ. The length of the CDR3 is 16 residues. CDR3 nucleotide sequence: TGCGCCAGCAGCTCGGGGGACAGGGATAACACCGGGGAGCTGTTTTTT. Protein product: CASSSGDRDNTGELFF.

This rearrangement joins TRBV7-4 to TRBJ2-1, with TRBD2 identical over 9 bases. This CDR3 spans 15 amino acids. V was pared by 1 base and J by 7 bases, with 5 bases of the junction left unmatched. Germline V CDR1 and CDR2: SGHVT, SQSDAQ. Here the CDR3 reads CASSLGASGVNEQFF. The CDR3 bases are TGTGCCAGCAGCTTAGGGGCTAGCGGGGTTAATGAGCAGTTCTTC.

The table lists this clone with a count of one. This chain joins TRBV19 and TRBJ2-5, with TRBD1 matching 9 bases. Losses at the gene ends were 3 bases for V and 5 bases for J; bases not matched to a gene: 4. Looked up from germline, CDR1 is LNHDA and CDR2 is SQIVND (reference sequence). The CDR3 totals 14 residues. CDR3 sequence: CASSIGQGKETQYF. The CDR3, as DNA: TGTGCCAGTAGTATCGGACAGGGGAAGGAGACCCAGTACTTC.

This chain links TRBV7-6 with TRBJ1-1; D is possibly TRBD1 (5 bases). Germline V gene data show CDR1 as SGHVS and CDR2 as FNYEAQ. The CDR3 spans 14 residues. V was pared by 2 bases and J by 5 bases, with 12 bases between. The CDR3 here is CASSLRGSRTEAFF. The CDR3 DNA reads as TGTGCCAGCAGCTTAAGGGGAAGTAGGACTGAAGCTTTCTTT. Using reference TRBV7-6 and TRBJ1-1 for the parts outside the CDR3, the full variable domain is GAGVSQSPRYKVTKRGQDVALRCDPISGHVSLYWYRQALGQGPEFLTYFNYEAQQDKSGLPNDRFSAERPEGSISTLTIQRTEQRDSAMYRCASSLRGSRTEAFFGQGTRLTVV.

This clone was detected a few times. J is TRBJ1-2 and V is TRBV15; perhaps TRBD1 as D (6 bases). Deletions cut 3 bases from V and 8 bases from J, with 13 bases between. CDR1 is LNHNV, CDR2 YYDKDF, per germline (reference sequence). This CDR3 has 13 residues. The CDR3 region is CATSSEGTTGYTF. The DNA for the CDR3 is TGTGCCACCAGCAGTGAAGGGACAACGGGCTACACCTTC.

This clone occurred a few times. The chain uses TRBV29-1 and TRBJ2-2; D not resolved. V was cut by 2 bases and J by 2 bases, with 9 bases left in between. Germline V gene lookup returns CDR1 SQVTM and CDR2 ANQGSEA. The CDR3 is 14 amino acids. This CDR3 reads CSVERQENTGELFF. The CDR3 nucleotides read TGCAGCGTTGAACGACAAGAAAACACCGGGGAGCTGTTTTTT.

The chain couples TRBV10-3 to TRBJ2-3; 9 nucleotides line up with TRBD2. The junction had 22 bases not matched to a gene; V was cut back by 4 bases and J by 8 bases. Per the germline V gene, CDR1 is ENHRY and CDR2 is SYGVKD. The CDR3 covers 19 residues. The CDR3 region has the DNA TGTGCCATCAGTGGGAGTTCGACTAGATCTAGCGGGAAATGGGGTACGCAGTATTTT. Its protein is CAISGSSTRSSGKWGTQYF.